The following is a T cell receptor (beta chain) sequence with its context. In the study's own analysis: Amplification with reference gene primers provided the estimates of nucleated cell counts. Here immunoSEQ multiplex PCR was the method, and the copy in TCRdb shows in-frame clones only, minus some. Clone size and the V and J calls come from that table; the DNA yielded D and trimming. This sample has about 280,000 clones; approximately 85% occur once, and the top ten carry about 5.1%. These data belong to a study of blood T cell repertoires in COVID-19. On the study more broadly: Whether acute or convalescent, the COVID-19 samples came from the United States, Italy and Spain. PBMCs, B-cell-depleted T cells, or T cells provided the cDNA or gDNA that made up the material.

The V gene's germline CDR1 is LNHDA and CDR2 SQIVND (reference sequence). V was clipped by 7 bases and J by 4 bases, with 12 bases between them. The CDR3 consists of 13 residues. V gene TRBV19 combines with J gene TRBJ2-3; D perhaps matches TRBD2 (5 bases). Sequencing was done on a sample of peripheral blood. The receptor's source is a middle-aged man with active or convalescent COVID-19. The CDR3 sequence is CASKTRESDTQYF. CDR3 DNA: TGTGCCAGTAAGACCCGGGAATCAGATACGCAGTATTTT.